Listed below are T cell receptor beta chains from one sample, sequenced in a study of identical twins. Each CDR3 protein gets one entry after TCRdb re-called the 5' RACE reads with MiXCR. The sample carries under 350,000 distinct CDR3 sequences, roughly 8.6% recorded once. These data also featured in a second study, about yellow fever vaccine responses in identical twins.

The specimen sequenced was CD8+ T cells sorted from blood. The receptor set was obtained from a woman younger than 30 in good health. Both conserved end residues are part of each CDR3. The order of the fields is J gene, V gene, D gene, clone size, CDR3 protein, CDR3 DNA. A D gene is named only where the DNA matches it firmly. Some rows have no size entry. The others give once, few or many, or a class for an expanded clone.

j_call: TRBJ2-1
v_call: TRBV25-1
d_call: -
clone_size: many
cdr3_aa: CASEKARYFF
cdr3_nt: TGTGCCAGCGAGAAAGCCCGGTATTTCTTC

j_call: TRBJ2-2
v_call: TRBV20-1
d_call: TRBD2
clone_size: many
cdr3_aa: CSARHLDSGLAATGELFF
cdr3_nt: TGCAGTGCTAGACACTTGGATTCAGGACTAGCGGCCACCGGGGAGCTGTTTTTT

j_call: TRBJ2-1
v_call: TRBV18
d_call: -
clone_size: few
cdr3_aa: CASSRTGTPVIHEQFF
cdr3_nt: TGTGCCAGCTCACGGACCGGGACCCCAGTTATCCATGAGCAGTTCTTC

j_call: TRBJ2-5
v_call: TRBV6-1
d_call: -
clone_size: -
cdr3_aa: CASSTGTGIETQYF
cdr3_nt: TGTGCCAGCAGTACCGGCACAGGGATAGAGACCCAGTACTTC

j_call: TRBJ2-2
v_call: TRBV6-4
d_call: -
clone_size: -
cdr3_aa: CASSDSYLGELFF
cdr3_nt: TGTGCCAGCAGTGACAGCTATCTGGGGGAGCTGTTTTTT

j_call: TRBJ2-5
v_call: TRBV7-3
d_call: -
clone_size: -
cdr3_aa: CASSSDPSEETQYF
cdr3_nt: TGTGCCAGCAGCTCCGATCCCTCGGAGGAGACCCAGTACTTC

j_call: TRBJ1-1
v_call: TRBV11-1
d_call: TRBD1
clone_size: few
cdr3_aa: CASSPRDRGPEAFF
cdr3_nt: TGTGCCAGCAGCCCCCGGGACAGGGGGCCTGAAGCTTTCTTT

j_call: TRBJ2-1
v_call: TRBV7-9
d_call: -
clone_size: many
cdr3_aa: CASSPEVQRHYNEQFF
cdr3_nt: TGTGCCAGCAGCCCGGAGGTGCAGCGGCACTACAATGAGCAGTTCTTC

j_call: TRBJ2-7
v_call: TRBV20-1
d_call: -
clone_size: few
cdr3_aa: CSARDAGHSYEQYF
cdr3_nt: TGCAGTGCTAGAGATGCGGGCCACTCCTACGAGCAGTACTTC

j_call: TRBJ2-7
v_call: TRBV27
d_call: -
clone_size: few
cdr3_aa: CASSLFGGRYEQYF
cdr3_nt: TGTGCCAGCAGTTTATTTGGGGGGCGCTACGAGCAGTACTTC

j_call: TRBJ2-3
v_call: TRBV12-3/TRBV12-4
d_call: -
clone_size: many
cdr3_aa: CASGGGTRGTDTQYF
cdr3_nt: TGTGCCAGCGGAGGGGGGACTCGGGGTACAGATACGCAGTATTTT

j_call: TRBJ2-1
v_call: TRBV3-1
d_call: -
clone_size: many
cdr3_aa: CASSQDTSDSYNEQFF
cdr3_nt: TGTGCCAGCAGCCAAGATACAAGCGACTCCTACAATGAGCAGTTCTTC

j_call: TRBJ1-1
v_call: TRBV12-3/TRBV12-4
d_call: -
clone_size: many
cdr3_aa: CATLFYIQKNTEAFF
cdr3_nt: TGTGCCACCTTGTTTTACATTCAGAAGAACACTGAAGCTTTCTTT

j_call: TRBJ2-1
v_call: TRBV7-8
d_call: TRBD2
clone_size: few
cdr3_aa: CASSSPGLAGLDEQFF
cdr3_nt: TGTGCCAGCAGCTCTCCAGGTCTAGCGGGACTCGATGAGCAGTTCTTC

j_call: TRBJ2-1
v_call: TRBV29-1
d_call: -
clone_size: many
cdr3_aa: CSTGGPSYNEQFF
cdr3_nt: TGCAGCACCGGGGGGCCCTCATACAATGAGCAGTTCTTC

j_call: TRBJ2-1
v_call: TRBV20-1
d_call: TRBD2
clone_size: many
cdr3_aa: CSASPPAGIFNEQFF
cdr3_nt: TGCAGTGCGTCCCCCCCAGCGGGGATTTTCAATGAGCAGTTCTTC

j_call: TRBJ2-3
v_call: TRBV2
d_call: -
clone_size: many
cdr3_aa: CASITLSGTDTQYF
cdr3_nt: TGTGCCAGCATCACCCTATCCGGCACAGATACGCAGTATTTT

j_call: TRBJ2-7
v_call: TRBV9
d_call: TRBD1
clone_size: many
cdr3_aa: CASSPRDRPYEQYF
cdr3_nt: TGTGCCAGCAGCCCGAGGGACAGGCCCTACGAGCAGTACTTC

j_call: TRBJ2-3
v_call: TRBV10-2
d_call: -
clone_size: -
cdr3_aa: CASSEDKGLFTDTQYF
cdr3_nt: TGCGCCAGCAGTGAGGACAAAGGGCTTTTCACAGATACGCAGTATTTT

j_call: TRBJ2-1
v_call: TRBV5-1
d_call: -
clone_size: -
cdr3_aa: CASQPLGVPYNEQFF
cdr3_nt: TGCGCCAGCCAACCTCTGGGGGTACCATACAATGAGCAGTTCTTC

j_call: TRBJ2-1
v_call: TRBV6-2/TRBV6-3
d_call: -
clone_size: many
cdr3_aa: CASRNTPSSYNEQFF
cdr3_nt: TGTGCCAGCAGGAATACACCTTCCTCCTACAATGAGCAGTTCTTC

j_call: TRBJ2-7
v_call: TRBV20-1
d_call: -
clone_size: -
cdr3_aa: CSARDKDSSYEQYF
cdr3_nt: TGCAGTGCTAGAGATAAAGACAGCTCCTACGAGCAGTACTTC

j_call: TRBJ2-7
v_call: TRBV11-1
d_call: TRBD2
clone_size: few
cdr3_aa: CASSPTQRDATFSYEQYF
cdr3_nt: TGTGCCAGCAGCCCCACTCAGCGGGACGCGACCTTCTCCTACGAGCAGTACTTC

j_call: TRBJ1-5
v_call: TRBV20-1
d_call: -
clone_size: -
cdr3_aa: CSARDRSSRSNQPQHF
cdr3_nt: TGCAGTGCTAGAGACCGCTCTTCAAGAAGCAATCAGCCCCAGCATTTT

j_call: TRBJ2-1
v_call: TRBV7-2
d_call: -
clone_size: many
cdr3_aa: CASSQTSTLYNEQFF
cdr3_nt: TGTGCCAGCAGCCAGACTAGTACCCTTTACAATGAGCAGTTCTTC

j_call: TRBJ2-1
v_call: TRBV4-1
d_call: -
clone_size: many
cdr3_aa: CASSQTSAYNEQFF
cdr3_nt: TGCGCCAGCAGCCAAACGTCTGCCTACAATGAGCAGTTCTTC

j_call: TRBJ2-5
v_call: TRBV12-5
d_call: TRBD2
clone_size: -
cdr3_aa: CASGKGLADQETQYF
cdr3_nt: TGTGCTAGTGGTAAGGGACTAGCAGATCAAGAGACCCAGTACTTC

j_call: TRBJ2-1
v_call: TRBV7-8
d_call: TRBD2
clone_size: -
cdr3_aa: CASSVTSGAPGNEQFF
cdr3_nt: TGTGCCAGCAGCGTGACTAGCGGGGCACCTGGGAATGAGCAGTTCTTC

j_call: TRBJ2-7
v_call: TRBV3-1
d_call: TRBD2
clone_size: few
cdr3_aa: CASSQDSGLAADEQYF
cdr3_nt: TGTGCCAGCAGCCAAGATTCGGGACTAGCGGCGGACGAGCAGTACTTC

j_call: TRBJ2-7
v_call: TRBV2
d_call: -
clone_size: many
cdr3_aa: CASSEVPPDGFSYEQYF
cdr3_nt: TGTGCCAGCAGTGAAGTACCCCCCGACGGCTTCTCCTACGAGCAGTACTTC

j_call: TRBJ2-1
v_call: TRBV7-9
d_call: -
clone_size: few
cdr3_aa: CASSPRGASSYNEQFF
cdr3_nt: TGTGCCAGCAGTCCCCGGGGGGCTAGCTCCTACAATGAGCAGTTCTTC

j_call: TRBJ2-7
v_call: TRBV24-1
d_call: TRBD1
clone_size: -
cdr3_aa: CATSDRPGQGSYEQYF
cdr3_nt: TGTGCCACCAGTGATAGACCGGGACAGGGGTCCTACGAGCAGTACTTC

j_call: TRBJ1-1
v_call: TRBV12-3/TRBV12-4
d_call: -
clone_size: many
cdr3_aa: CASSLNLNTEAFF
cdr3_nt: TGTGCCAGCAGTTTAAATCTTAACACTGAAGCTTTCTTT

j_call: TRBJ2-3
v_call: TRBV7-2
d_call: -
clone_size: -
cdr3_aa: CASSLQLATDTQYF
cdr3_nt: TGTGCCAGCAGCTTACAGCTAGCCACAGATACGCAGTATTTT

j_call: TRBJ2-7
v_call: TRBV11-2
d_call: -
clone_size: -
cdr3_aa: CASSLFDSDYEQYF
cdr3_nt: TGTGCCAGCAGCTTATTCGATAGCGACTACGAGCAGTACTTC

j_call: TRBJ2-3
v_call: TRBV11-2
d_call: TRBD2
clone_size: many
cdr3_aa: CASSFNPGLAEDTQYF
cdr3_nt: TGTGCCAGCAGCTTTAACCCGGGACTAGCCGAAGATACGCAGTATTTT

j_call: TRBJ1-1
v_call: TRBV12-5
d_call: -
clone_size: many
cdr3_aa: CASGEGGTEAFF
cdr3_nt: TGTGCTAGTGGCGAGGGGGGCACTGAAGCTTTCTTT

j_call: TRBJ1-1
v_call: TRBV12-2
d_call: -
clone_size: few
cdr3_aa: CASRLGTGTEGRNTEAFF
cdr3_nt: TGTGCAAGTCGCTTAGGAACCGGGACAGAAGGTCGGAACACTGAAGCTTTCTTT

j_call: TRBJ1-2
v_call: TRBV20-1
d_call: TRBD1
clone_size: -
cdr3_aa: CSASDRGPNGYTF
cdr3_nt: TGCAGTGCATCTGACAGGGGGCCTAATGGCTACACCTTC

j_call: TRBJ2-3
v_call: TRBV12-5
d_call: -
clone_size: few
cdr3_aa: CASGLLGRLTDTQYF
cdr3_nt: TGTGCTAGTGGTTTGCTCGGTAGACTCACAGATACGCAGTATTTT

j_call: TRBJ2-5
v_call: TRBV7-2
d_call: -
clone_size: -
cdr3_aa: CASSLWFGVGESETQYF
cdr3_nt: TGTGCCAGCAGCTTATGGTTCGGGGTCGGGGAGTCGGAGACCCAGTACTTC

j_call: TRBJ2-2
v_call: TRBV9
d_call: -
clone_size: -
cdr3_aa: CASSVTGTSRPTGELFF
cdr3_nt: TGTGCCAGCAGCGTAACCGGGACCAGTCGGCCCACCGGGGAGCTGTTTTTT

j_call: TRBJ2-2
v_call: TRBV9
d_call: -
clone_size: few
cdr3_aa: CASSVSAANTGELFF
cdr3_nt: TGTGCCAGCAGCGTATCAGCAGCGAACACCGGGGAGCTGTTTTTT

j_call: TRBJ1-6
v_call: TRBV7-9
d_call: -
clone_size: few
cdr3_aa: CASREQGEGNSPLHF
cdr3_nt: TGTGCCAGCAGGGAGCAGGGTGAGGGGAATTCACCCCTCCACTTT